The 2 T cell receptor beta chains in this list originate from one sample, sequenced in a study of cytomegalovirus exposure and HLA in healthy donors. Use of 60 Vbeta and 13 Jbeta primers characterized the PCR. Some clones are missing from TCRdb's copy, which holds only in-frame ones; the method was immunoSEQ multiplex PCR. In the table there are fewer than 200,000 clones, 70% to 90% of which are singletons. The sample was PBMCs. All receptors derive from a man younger than 35 in good health and CMV-seropositive.

Turning to this clone: The sample carries other DNA sequences with the same CDR3. The chain joins TRBV7-9 to TRBJ2-1; perhaps TRBD2 as D (7 bases). This CDR3 contains 15 residues. Germline V lookup: CDR1 SEHNR, CDR2 FQNEAQ (reference sequence). V was clipped by 3 bases and J by 2 bases, with 11 bases between them. CDR3 nucleotide sequence: TGTGCCAGCAGCTTGGGAGGGGGGGCCTACAATGAGCAGTTCTTC. This sequence encodes CASSLGGGAYNEQFF.

The V call is TRBV2, the J call TRBJ1-6, with 8 nucleotides matching TRBD1. V trimming: 2 bases; J trimming: 10 bases; junction bases outside the gene matches: 4. Germline V gene data show CDR1 as SNHLY and CDR2 as FYNNEI. CDR3 size: 14 residues. Written as DNA, the CDR3 is TGTGCCAGCAGTGAACAGGGGGCGAGATCACCCCTCCACTTT. Protein sequence: CASSEQGARSPLHF.